These 28 T cell receptor beta chains came from one sample sequenced in a study of shared clonotypes between healthy human individuals. Assay: immunoSEQ multiplex PCR; the TCRdb copy retains only in-frame clones and omits some. In the table there are about 120,000 clones, about 70% of which are singletons. The specimen was memory CD8+ T cells sorted from blood. Subset indicated: CD45RO+ cells pooled with CCR7-negative TemRA cells. The source is a woman in her 30s in good health.

The chain combines TRBV5-4 with TRBJ2-1; D possibly corresponds to TRBD2 (5 bases). Germline V gives CDR1 SGHNT, CDR2 YYREEE (reference sequence). V gave up 3 bases and J gave up 8 bases, with 15 bases separating them. CDR3 length equals 14 residues. Here the CDR3 reads CASSSEVPRDEQFF. CDR3 coding DNA: TGTGCCAGCAGCTCTGAAGTACCGAGGGATGAGCAGTTCTTC.

The V call is TRBV27, the J call TRBJ1-5, with D hard to call. The CDR3 totals 13 residues. Trimming stripped 2 bases from V and 4 bases from J, with 6 bases between. Looked up from germline, CDR1 is MNHEY and CDR2 is SMNVEV (reference sequence). The CDR3 reads CASSLDGNQPQHF. In DNA form, the CDR3 reads TGTGCCAGCAGTTTAGACGGGAATCAGCCCCAGCATTTT.

This clone was detected only once. The junction shows a germline mismatch at one end, possibly a read error. The chain is built from TRBV27 and TRBJ1-2, with a tentative D call TRBD1 (5 bases). The CDR3 runs 12 residues. Germline CDR1 MNHEY, CDR2 SMNVEV (reference sequence). The CDR3, as DNA: TGTGCCAGCAATGGGGCTAAGTATGGCTACACCTTC. Translating gives CASNGAKYGYTF.

To note about this clone: One junction end does not reproduce the germline sequence, and a read error may be involved. J is TRBJ2-7 and V is TRBV7-2; 10 bases match TRBD2. CDR1 is SGHTA, CDR2 FQGNSA, per germline. There are 16 residues in the CDR3. In DNA form, the CDR3 reads TGTGCCAGCAGCTTAGGCGGTAGCGGGAGGTCCTACGAGCGGTACTTC. This gives the protein CASSLGGSGRSYERYF.

This chain joins TRBV5-1 and TRBJ2-7; TRBD1 matches at 12 bases. Per the germline V gene, CDR1 is SGHRS and CDR2 is YFSETQ. CDR3 length equals 17 residues. V was clipped by 4 bases and J by 3 bases; unmatched bases: 11. The CDR3 DNA follows: TGCGCCAGCAGCCTACCAACCGGGACAGGGGGCGACTACGAGCAGTACTTC. It is translated as CASSLPTGTGGDYEQYF.

The chain uses TRBV6-4 and TRBJ1-5, with D unclear. The CDR3 is 12 amino acids. Trimming took off 0 bases at V and 8 bases at J, with 5 bases between the two ends. CDR1 is MRHNA, CDR2 SNTAGT, per germline. The CDR3 region has the DNA TGTGCCAGCAGTGACTCCTTGGAGCCCCAGCATTTT. Encoded protein: CASSDSLEPQHF.

The rearrangement joins TRBV6-5 to TRBJ2-4; 9 bases agree with TRBD2. The CDR3 is 15 amino acids. Germline V CDR1 and CDR2: MNHEY, SVGAGI. V was pared by 5 bases and J by 3 bases, with 5 bases of the junction left unmatched. This chain's CDR3 is CASSPRAGGKNIQYF. In DNA form, the CDR3 reads TGTGCCAGCAGTCCTCGAGCGGGAGGCAAAAACATTCAGTACTTC.

The chain has TRBV7-6 and TRBJ1-1; D possibly corresponds to TRBD1 (5 bases). The CDR3 totals 16 residues. Trimming took off 2 bases at V and 4 bases at J, with 17 bases between the two ends. CDR1 SGHVS and CDR2 FNYEAQ come from the germline V gene. CDR3 sequence: CASSLPLQGGGTEAFF. CDR3 bases: TGTGCCAGCAGCTTACCTCTGCAGGGTGGGGGCACTGAAGCTTTCTTT.

This clone came up a few times. The chain has TRBV2 and TRBJ1-2; TRBD1 matches at 7 bases. The CDR3 has 12 amino acids. Germline CDR1 SNHLY, CDR2 FYNNEI. Losses at the gene ends were 9 bases for V and 8 bases for J; bases not matched to a gene: 9. The CDR3 nucleotides read TGTGCCAGTGGACAGGTCCAGGGGGGCTACACCTTC. This sequence encodes CASGQVQGGYTF.

The chain recombines TRBV27 with TRBJ2-3, with 8 positions matching TRBD2. V shed 0 bases, J shed 6 bases, and the junction held 5 bases outside the gene matches. Germline V gene data show CDR1 as MNHEY and CDR2 as SMNVEV (reference sequence). The CDR3 is 15 amino acids. The CDR3 protein is CASSLSGLEVDTQYF. CDR3 nucleotide sequence: TGTGCCAGCAGTTTATCGGGACTAGAGGTGGATACGCAGTATTTT.

The chain recombines TRBV15 with TRBJ2-1, with 7 bases matching TRBD2. This CDR3 region has 16 residues. In germline, CDR1 is LNHNV, CDR2 YYDKDF (reference sequence). V lost 0 bases, J lost 6 bases, and 8 bases stayed unmatched. CDR3 loop: CATSRDRGSGGNEQFF. Written as DNA, the CDR3 is TGTGCCACCAGCAGAGATCGCGGGAGCGGTGGCAATGAGCAGTTCTTC.

This clone was seen at least ten times. The chain couples TRBV14 to TRBJ2-7; TRBD1 matches 8 bases. The CDR3 extends over 15 amino acids. V gave up 4 bases and J gave up 1 base; unmatched junction bases: 6. Germline V gene lookup returns CDR1 SGHDN and CDR2 FVKESK. CDR3: CASSLRDRGSYEQYF. The CDR3, as DNA: TGTGCCAGCAGCCTACGTGACAGGGGATCCTACGAGCAGTACTTC.

J is TRBJ1-3 and V is TRBV6-1, with no clear D. V was clipped by 1 base and J by 0 bases, with 13 bases between them. CDR1 MNHNS and CDR2 SASEGT come from the germline V gene. The CDR3 totals 17 residues. The CDR3 DNA reads TGTGCCAGCAGTGAAGTTGTGGCCGCAATCTCTGGAAACACCATATATTTT. Translated, it gives CASSEVVAAISGNTIYF.

This clone came up many times. CDR3 coding DNA: TGCAGCACAGGGGGCGTCCCCAATGAGCAGTTCTTC. Translated: CSTGGVPNEQFF. This chain joins TRBV29-1 and TRBJ2-1; 9 positions agree with TRBD1. CDR3 length: 12 amino acids. The V segment lost 8 bases and the J segment 6 bases; nucleotides outside the gene matches: 5. Germline V lookup: CDR1 SQVTM, CDR2 ANQGSEA.

The table lists this clone with a few counts. The V call is TRBV5-6, the J call TRBJ1-5; no definite D call. The germline gives CDR1 SGHDT, CDR2 YYEEEE. The CDR3 totals 14 residues. Trimming shortened V by 4 bases and J by 6 bases, and 14 bases separated the two germline ends. CDR3 sequence: CASSLMTGFQPQHF. The CDR3 nucleotides are TGTGCCAGCAGCCTCATGACCGGGTTTCAGCCCCAGCATTTT.

The V call is TRBV9, the J call TRBJ2-2; D call uncertain. Trimming shortened V by 5 bases and J by 2 bases, and 1 base separated the two germline ends. Germline V gene sequence: CDR1 SGDLS, CDR2 YYNGEE. The CDR3 extends over 11 amino acids. Here the CDR3 DNA reads TGTGCCAGCAGTAACACCGGGGAGCTGTTTTTT. Translation: CASSNTGELFF.

V and J are TRBV21-1 and TRBJ2-6. TRBV21-1 is termed a pseudogene. The CDR3 loop spans 13 amino acids. CDR3 bases: TGTGCCAGCAGCAGACGGGGGGCCAACGTCCTGACTTTC. Amino acids: CASSRRGANVLTF.

The rearrangement uses TRBV4-1 and TRBJ2-6; D remains unclear. The germline CDR1 and CDR2 sequences are MGHRA and YSYEKL. The ends were cut back, 1 base at V and 4 bases at J, with 8 bases in the middle. The CDR3 loop spans 15 amino acids. CDR3 residues: CASSQVSSGANVLTF. The CDR3 DNA sequence: TGCGCCAGCAGCCAAGTTAGTTCCGGGGCCAACGTCCTGACTTTC.

This chain joins TRBV28 and TRBJ2-7; 7 positions agree with TRBD1. From germline, CDR1 is MDHEN and CDR2 SYDVKM. The V and J ends lost 2 bases and 5 bases, in that order; junction bases with no gene match: 6. The CDR3 runs 14 residues. CDR3 nucleotides: TGTGCCAGCAGTTTACGGACAGGTAGGAACGAGCAGTACTTC. Translating it yields CASSLRTGRNEQYF.

This sequence joins TRBV25-1 and TRBJ2-5; unclear D gene. The end of the DNA is better explained by TRBJ2-7, so the J call may be wrong. The CDR3 extends over 13 amino acids. In germline, CDR1 is MGHDK, CDR2 SYGVNS. The CDR3 DNA reads as TGTGCCAGCAGTGGATCGGCGCGTAACGAGCAGTACTTC. It yields the protein CASSGSARNEQYF.

The chain carries TRBV6-6 and TRBJ2-5; 7 bases are shared with TRBD2. The germline V gene has CDR1 MNHNY and CDR2 SVGAGI (reference sequence). This CDR3 is 14 amino acids long. The V segment lost 4 bases and the J segment 5 bases; nucleotides outside the gene matches: 7. CDR3 nucleotides: TGTGCCAGCAGTTCGGCGGGAGAATATGAGACCCAGTACTTC. Protein product: CASSSAGEYETQYF.

The CDR3 loop is CASSANLRYRAFTEAFF. In DNA, the CDR3 is TGTGCCAGCAGTGCTAACCTCCGGTACAGGGCTTTCACTGAAGCTTTCTTT. The V gene is TRBV28, the J gene TRBJ1-1; possible D gene TRBD1, 6 bases. The V and J ends lost 5 bases and 4 bases respectively, with 23 bases between them. Germline-derived CDR1 and CDR2 are MDHEN and SYDVKM. CDR3 length: 17 amino acids.

This chain connects TRBV28 to TRBJ1-1; possibly TRBD1 for D (6 bases). V was pared by 0 bases and J by 2 bases, with 13 bases between. This CDR3 spans 16 amino acids. Germline CDR1 reads MDHEN; CDR2 reads SYDVKM. The CDR3 coding sequence is TGTGCCAGCAGTTTATGCATCCGGGACACAAACACTGAAGCTTTCTTT. It is translated as CASSLCIRDTNTEAFF. Full variable domain (rest looked up from reference TRBV28 and TRBJ1-1): DVKVTQSSRYLVKRTGEKVFLECVQDMDHENMFWYRQDPGLGLRLIYFSYDVKMKEKGDIPEGYSVSREKKERFSLILESASTNQTSMYLCASSLCIRDTNTEAFFGQGTRLTVV.

This clone occurred a few times. The J gene is TRBJ2-1, the V gene TRBV28, with 8 bases aligning to TRBD2. The CDR3 has 14 residues. Germline lookup yields CDR1 MDHEN and CDR2 SYDVKM. J lost 5 bases, V lost 3 bases, and 3 bases had no gene match. The CDR3 protein is CASSLWREDNEQFF. The DNA of the CDR3 is TGTGCCAGCAGTTTGTGGCGGGAGGACAATGAGCAGTTCTTC.

The V gene is TRBV28, the J gene TRBJ1-4; no definite D call. CDR3 size: 15 residues. Trimming pared 2 bases from V and 6 bases from J, leaving 13 bases between. CDR1 and CDR2 (germline): MDHEN, SYDVKM. CDR3 in DNA: TGTGCCAGCAGTTTAATACACCTTGGGTATGAAAAACTGTTTTTT. Translation gives CASSLIHLGYEKLFF.

The chain uses TRBV16 and TRBJ2-7; D is ambiguous. This CDR3 has 13 amino acids. Germline-derived CDR1 and CDR2 are KGHSY and FQNENV. Trimming shortened V by 3 bases and J by 6 bases, and 12 bases separated the two germline ends. CDR3 sequence reads: CASSHVESGEQYF. CDR3 sequence (DNA): TGTGCCAGCAGCCATGTCGAGAGTGGCGAGCAGTACTTC.

This clone was detected only a few times. The chain combines TRBV19 with TRBJ2-2, with 8 bases lining up with TRBD1. This CDR3 region has 15 residues. CDR1 and CDR2 from the germline V gene are LNHDA and SQIVND (reference sequence). The trim removed 3 bases at V and 7 bases at J, leaving 7 bases unmatched. The CDR3 DNA follows: TGTGCCAGTAGTATGTGGACAGGGTTAAACGGGGAGCTGTTTTTT. Its translation is CASSMWTGLNGELFF.

This clone appeared a few times. The V gene is TRBV28, the J gene TRBJ1-2; D not resolved. Germline CDR1 reads MDHEN; CDR2 reads SYDVKM. Trimming cost V 8 bases and J 6 bases, with 7 bases left between them. This CDR3 has 10 residues. Here the CDR3 reads CASVGDGYTF. The CDR3 bases are TGTGCCAGCGTCGGAGATGGCTACACCTTC.